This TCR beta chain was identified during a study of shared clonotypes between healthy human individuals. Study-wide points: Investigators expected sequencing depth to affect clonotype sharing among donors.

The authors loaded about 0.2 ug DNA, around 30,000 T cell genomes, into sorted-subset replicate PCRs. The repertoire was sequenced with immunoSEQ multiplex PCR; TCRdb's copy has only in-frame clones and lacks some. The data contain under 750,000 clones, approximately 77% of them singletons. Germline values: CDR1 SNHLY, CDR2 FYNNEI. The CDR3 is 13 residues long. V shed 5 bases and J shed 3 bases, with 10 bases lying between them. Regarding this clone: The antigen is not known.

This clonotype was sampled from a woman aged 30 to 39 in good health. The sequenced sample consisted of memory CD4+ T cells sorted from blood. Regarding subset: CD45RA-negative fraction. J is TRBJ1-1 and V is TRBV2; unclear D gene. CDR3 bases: TGTGCCAGCAGTCCCCCTGATTACACTGAAGCTTTCTTT. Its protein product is CASSPPDYTEAFF.